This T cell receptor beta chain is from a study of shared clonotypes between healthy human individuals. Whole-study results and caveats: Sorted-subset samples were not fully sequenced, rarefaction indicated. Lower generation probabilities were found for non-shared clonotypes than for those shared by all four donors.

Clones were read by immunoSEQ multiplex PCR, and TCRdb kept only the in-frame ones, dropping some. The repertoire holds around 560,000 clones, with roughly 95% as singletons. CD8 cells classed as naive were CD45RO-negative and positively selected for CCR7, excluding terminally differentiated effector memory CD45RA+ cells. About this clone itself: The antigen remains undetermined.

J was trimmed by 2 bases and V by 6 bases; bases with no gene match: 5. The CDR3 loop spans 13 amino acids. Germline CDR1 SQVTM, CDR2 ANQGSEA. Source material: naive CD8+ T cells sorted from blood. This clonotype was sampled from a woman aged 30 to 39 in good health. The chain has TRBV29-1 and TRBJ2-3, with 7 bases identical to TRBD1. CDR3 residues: CSVRTGNTDTQYF. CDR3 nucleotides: TGCAGCGTGAGGACAGGAAACACAGATACGCAGTATTTT.